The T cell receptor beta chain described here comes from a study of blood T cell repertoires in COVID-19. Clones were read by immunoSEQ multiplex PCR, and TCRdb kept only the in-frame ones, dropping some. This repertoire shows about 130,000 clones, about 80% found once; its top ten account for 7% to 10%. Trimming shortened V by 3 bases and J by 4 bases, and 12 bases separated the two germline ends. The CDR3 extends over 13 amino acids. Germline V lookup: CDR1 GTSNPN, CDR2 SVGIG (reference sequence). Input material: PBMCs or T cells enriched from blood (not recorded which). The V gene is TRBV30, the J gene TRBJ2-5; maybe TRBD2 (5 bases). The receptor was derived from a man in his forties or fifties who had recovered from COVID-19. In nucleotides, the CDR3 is TGTGCCTGGAGGACTACCGTCATAGAGACCCAGTACTTC. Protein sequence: CAWRTTVIETQYF.